The 25 T cell receptor beta chains reported below all come from one sample, sequenced in a study of blood T cell repertoires in COVID-19. Generated by immunoSEQ multiplex PCR, the TCRdb table keeps only in-frame clones and is missing some. The sample has about 210,000 clones, 65% to 85% seen once. Sequenced material: peripheral blood. Source of these receptors: a woman in her fifties or sixties with acute or convalescent COVID-19.

The CDR3 DNA reads TGTGCCAGTAGTATCAGAGACAGGGTGGACGATGAGCAGTTCTTC. It is translated as CASSIRDRVDDEQFF. The chain uses TRBV19 and TRBJ2-1; 7 bases align to TRBD1. The CDR3 spans 15 residues. The germline gives CDR1 LNHDA, CDR2 SQIVND (reference sequence). Trimming removed 3 bases from V and 8 bases from J; junction bases left unmatched: 10. Together with reference TRBV19 and TRBJ2-1, the CDR3 gives the full variable domain: DGGITQSPKYLFRKEGQNVTLSCEQNLNHDAMYWYRQDPGQGLRLIYYSQIVNDFQKGDIAEGYSVSREKKESFPLTVTSAQKNPTAFYLCASSIRDRVDDEQFFGPGTRLTVL.

The chain carries TRBV19 and TRBJ1-2, with D unresolved. V shed 3 bases and J shed 5 bases, with 13 bases lying between them. The CDR3 covers 14 residues. The germline CDR1 and CDR2 sequences are LNHDA and SQIVND (reference sequence). This CDR3 reads CASSIARGDYGYTF. The CDR3 DNA reads as TGTGCCAGTAGTATTGCTCGGGGAGATTATGGCTACACCTTC.

The chain uses TRBV18 and TRBJ2-5; D perhaps matches TRBD1 (5 bases). V lost 3 bases and J lost 4, with 12 bases in between. The CDR3 is made up of 14 amino acids. Germline CDR1 KGHSH, CDR2 LQKENI. Here the CDR3 reads CASSPGQPGETQYF. In DNA form, the CDR3 reads TGTGCCAGCTCACCGGGGCAACCGGGAGAGACCCAGTACTTC.

The table lists this clone with a count of one. The chain uses TRBV6-6 and TRBJ1-1; maybe TRBD1 (6 bases). V lost 4 bases, J lost 1 base, and 16 bases lay in between. Germline V gene data show CDR1 as MNHNY and CDR2 as SVGAGI (reference sequence). There are 16 residues in the CDR3. In DNA form, the CDR3 reads TGTGCCAGCAGTTCCGCAACAGGGTTCCGGAACACTGAAGCTTTCTTT. Its protein is CASSSATGFRNTEAFF.

The rearrangement uses TRBV12-3 or TRBV12-4 and TRBJ2-7; perhaps TRBD1 as D (6 bases). The CDR3 is made up of 13 amino acids. V lost 8 bases and J lost 7, with 18 bases in between. The CDR3 loop reads CASVGGRGPEQYF. CDR3 in DNA: TGTGCCAGCGTAGGGGGTAGGGGTCCAGAGCAGTACTTC.

V gene TRBV27 combines with J gene TRBJ1-5; no definite D call. The ends were cut back, 2 bases at V and 1 base at J, with 12 bases in the middle. The CDR3 totals 16 residues. CDR1 and CDR2 from the germline V gene are MNHEY and SMNVEV (reference sequence). In DNA form, the CDR3 reads TGTGCCAGCAGTTTAAGGAGCGGAGCGAGCAATCAGCCCCAGCATTTT. This sequence encodes CASSLRSGASNQPQHF.

V usage is TRBV25-1 and J usage is TRBJ2-5, with a weak D call TRBD1 (6 bases). The germline CDR1 and CDR2 sequences are MGHDK and SYGVNS. The CDR3 totals 14 residues. The ends were cut back, 5 bases at V and 9 bases at J, with 19 bases in the middle. The CDR3 coding sequence is TGTGCCAGCAGTAACCGGTGGACAGCTTGGGCCCAGTACTTC. The encoded protein is CASSNRWTAWAQYF.

The chain combines TRBV5-1 with TRBJ2-3; 8 bases are a match to TRBD2. CDR1 and CDR2 (germline): SGHRS, YFSETQ. The CDR3 has 16 amino acids. V was clipped by 2 bases and J by 3 bases; unmatched bases: 8. The CDR3 protein is CASSFSAGEGTDTQYF. In nucleotides, the CDR3 is TGCGCCAGCAGCTTTTCAGCGGGAGAGGGGACAGATACGCAGTATTTT.

This clone occurred once. The chain is built from TRBV5-1 and TRBJ1-2; D is possibly TRBD1 (6 bases). Trimming removed 0 bases at V and 3 bases at J, with 9 bases between. The germline gives CDR1 SGHRS, CDR2 YFSETQ. This CDR3 has 14 amino acids. CDR3 coding DNA: TGCGCCAGCAGCTTGGCCAGGACAGACTATGGCTACACCTTC. It is translated as CASSLARTDYGYTF.

This clone has only a few counts. The chain employs TRBV2 and TRBJ1-2, with TRBD1 as a possible D gene (5 bases). Germline loops: CDR1 SNHLY, CDR2 FYNNEI. Trimming stripped 1 base from V and 6 bases from J, with 12 bases between. The CDR3 is made up of 14 amino acids. For the CDR3, the DNA is TGTGCCAGCAGTGAAGGGGCAGGGTCTAATGGCTACACCTTC. Protein sequence: CASSEGAGSNGYTF.

The CDR3, as DNA: TGTGCCAGCAGTTTTCTAGCGGGAGCACCACAAGAGACCCAGTACTTC. Its translation: CASSFLAGAPQETQYF. J is TRBJ2-5 and V is TRBV28, with 10 bases matching TRBD2. The germline V gene encodes CDR1 MDHEN and CDR2 SYDVKM. This CDR3 is built from 16 residues. After removal of 3 bases from V and 2 bases from J, the junction contained 6 bases not matched to a gene.

The CDR3 coding sequence is TGTGCCAGTAGGAGCGGGTCGGCCCCAGGGGAAAAACTGTTTTTT. Protein sequence: CASRSGSAPGEKLFF. V is TRBV19 and J is TRBJ1-4; possible D gene TRBD1, 5 bases. The length of the CDR3 is 15 residues. Trimming pared 6 bases from V and 8 bases from J, leaving 19 bases between. Germline V lookup: CDR1 LNHDA, CDR2 SQIVND (reference sequence).

This chain connects TRBV7-2 to TRBJ2-3; the match to TRBD2 covers 7 bases. V shed 5 bases and J 4 bases; nucleotides not matched to a gene: 9. The CDR3 spans 15 residues. Germline V gene sequence: CDR1 SGHTA, CDR2 FQGNSA. CDR3 sequence reads: CASSPSSGVPDTQYF. In nucleotides, the CDR3 is TGTGCCAGCAGCCCTTCGAGCGGGGTCCCAGATACGCAGTATTTT. Full variable domain (remainder filled in from reference TRBV7-2 and TRBJ2-3): GAGVSQSPSNKVTEKGKDVELRCDPISGHTALYWYRQSLGQGLEFLIYFQGNSAPDKSGLPSDRFSAERTGGSVSTLTIQRTQQEDSAVYLCASSPSSGVPDTQYFGPGTRLTVL.

This rearrangement joins TRBV30 to TRBJ1-2, with a tentative D call TRBD1 (5 bases). The CDR3 loop spans 16 amino acids. V was trimmed by 4 bases and J by 2 bases, leaving 20 bases between them. Germline CDR1 reads GTSNPN; CDR2 reads SVGIG (reference sequence). CDR3 in amino acids: CAWNLGTLGRNYGYTF. The CDR3 DNA sequence: TGTGCCTGGAACCTCGGGACTCTCGGGAGGAACTATGGCTACACCTTC.

The gene calls are TRBV2 and TRBJ2-3, with 7 nucleotides matching TRBD1. CDR1 SNHLY and CDR2 FYNNEI come from the germline V gene. V lost 1 base to trimming and J lost 3 bases; unmatched junction nucleotides: 4. This CDR3 is 15 amino acids long. The DNA for the CDR3 is TGTGCCAGCAGTGAAGACAGGGGAAGGACAGATACGCAGTATTTT. Protein sequence: CASSEDRGRTDTQYF.

The sample holds one count of this clone. The rearrangement joins TRBV24-1 to TRBJ2-1; D is perhaps TRBD2 (5 bases). CDR1 is KGHDR, CDR2 SFDVKD, per germline. Trimming left V 0 bases short and J 7 bases short, with 6 bases between. This CDR3 region has 13 residues. CDR3 sequence reads: CATSDLAGNEQFF. CDR3 DNA sequence: TGTGCCACCAGTGATTTGGCGGGTAATGAGCAGTTCTTC.

The genes are TRBV2 and TRBJ1-1; no firm D call. Germline CDR1 is SNHLY and CDR2 is FYNNEI. Trimming stripped 7 bases from V and 3 bases from J, with 12 bases between. The CDR3 runs to 13 residues. CDR3 sequence: CASILERDTEAFF. CDR3 in DNA: TGTGCCAGCATACTGGAGAGGGACACTGAAGCTTTCTTT.

This rearrangement joins TRBV27 to TRBJ2-3; a possible D gene is TRBD2 (6 bases). Germline CDR1 MNHEY, CDR2 SMNVEV (reference sequence). Deletions cut 8 bases from V and 2 bases from J, with 20 bases between. The CDR3 is 16 residues long. The CDR3 here is CASAQLGDWDTDTQYF. The CDR3 DNA reads as TGTGCCAGCGCCCAGCTCGGGGACTGGGACACAGATACGCAGTATTTT.

A single count supports this clone. V usage is TRBV3-1 (or the pseudogene TRBV3-2) and J usage is TRBJ2-5; 8 bases fit TRBD1. The CDR3 spans 13 residues. Germline V gives CDR1 LGHDT, CDR2 YNNKEL (reference sequence). V was pared by 8 bases and J by 4 bases, with 6 bases of the junction left unmatched. CDR3 bases: TGTGCCAGCGGACAGGGTGCTGGAGAGACCCAGTACTTC. Translation: CASGQGAGETQYF.

V usage is TRBV6-5 and J usage is TRBJ2-7; 9 bases map to TRBD1. Germline trimming cut 6 bases from V and 4 bases from J; bases unmatched to any gene: 10. Germline CDR1 MNHEY, CDR2 SVGAGI. This CDR3 contains 15 residues. The DNA for the CDR3 is TGTGCCAGCAGAAACACAGGGGGCTCCGGTTACGAGCAGTACTTC. Its translation: CASRNTGGSGYEQYF.

This chain links TRBV2 with TRBJ2-1; weak D call: TRBD1 (6 bases). Germline V gene data show CDR1 as SNHLY and CDR2 as FYNNEI. The CDR3 loop spans 14 amino acids. The V end was cut by 7 bases, the J end by 8 bases, with 18 bases between. The chain's CDR3 is CASTRDISWDEQFF. For the CDR3, the DNA is TGTGCCAGCACCCGGGACATAAGTTGGGATGAGCAGTTCTTC.

This rearrangement joins TRBV7-3 to TRBJ2-3; TRBD2 matches 7 bases. CDR1 is SGHTA, CDR2 FQGTGA, per germline. The CDR3 runs 14 residues. The ends lost 3 bases at V and 3 bases at J; junction bases unmatched: 3. The CDR3 protein is CASSFSGGTDTQYF. In nucleotides, the CDR3 is TGTGCCAGCAGCTTTTCGGGAGGAACAGATACGCAGTATTTT.

The rearrangement uses TRBV24-1 and TRBJ2-3; TRBD2 is a possible D gene (6 bases). There are 15 residues in the CDR3. Looked up from germline, CDR1 is KGHDR and CDR2 is SFDVKD. The V end was cut by 5 bases, the J end by 3 bases, with 14 bases between. The CDR3 region is CATSAEGIATDTQYF. The CDR3 DNA sequence: TGTGCCACCAGTGCGGAGGGAATAGCAACAGATACGCAGTATTTT.

The chain carries TRBV2 and TRBJ1-1, with TRBD1 matching over 7 bases. V lost 3 bases, J lost 1 base, and 5 bases stayed unmatched. Germline values: CDR1 SNHLY, CDR2 FYNNEI. The CDR3 is made up of 15 amino acids. As DNA, the CDR3 is TGTGCCAGCAGTGAGCAGGGGGTGGGGAACACTGAAGCTTTCTTT. Translating it yields CASSEQGVGNTEAFF.

This chain joins TRBV9 and TRBJ2-1; TRBD1 agrees at 8 bases. The J segment lost 4 bases and the V segment lost 3 bases, leaving 3 bases of the junction unmatched. The CDR3 spans 14 residues. Germline assignment: CDR1 SGDLS and CDR2 YYNGEE. CDR3 DNA: TGTGCCAGCAGCGCGGGACAGGCTTACAATGAGCAGTTCTTC. Its protein product is CASSAGQAYNEQFF.